This T cell receptor beta chain is drawn from a study of siplizumab effects on memory and regulatory T cells. Looked up from germline, CDR1 is SGHRS and CDR2 is YFSETQ. Trimming pared 0 bases from V and 0 bases from J, leaving 1 base between. This CDR3 has 13 residues. As to this clone: No antigen is known for it.

TEMRA, effector memory, memory and naive subsets, all unstimulated, were sequenced in a few donor pairs. Per individual sample, approximately 100,000 TCR templates were assayed. The method was immunoSEQ multiplex PCR; TCRdb's version includes in-frame clones alone and lacks a portion of them. The table has about 48,000 clones, about 88% seen once. Regarding the study as a whole: Naive T cells appeared more varied than memory cells and looked like key alloresponse contributors.

The V gene is TRBV5-1, the J gene TRBJ2-1; D is unclear. Material: naive CD8+ T cells sorted from blood. The sequence was obtained from a human donor in good health. The CDR3: CASSLGSYNEQFF. Here the CDR3 DNA reads TGCGCCAGCAGCTTGGGCTCCTACAATGAGCAGTTCTTC.